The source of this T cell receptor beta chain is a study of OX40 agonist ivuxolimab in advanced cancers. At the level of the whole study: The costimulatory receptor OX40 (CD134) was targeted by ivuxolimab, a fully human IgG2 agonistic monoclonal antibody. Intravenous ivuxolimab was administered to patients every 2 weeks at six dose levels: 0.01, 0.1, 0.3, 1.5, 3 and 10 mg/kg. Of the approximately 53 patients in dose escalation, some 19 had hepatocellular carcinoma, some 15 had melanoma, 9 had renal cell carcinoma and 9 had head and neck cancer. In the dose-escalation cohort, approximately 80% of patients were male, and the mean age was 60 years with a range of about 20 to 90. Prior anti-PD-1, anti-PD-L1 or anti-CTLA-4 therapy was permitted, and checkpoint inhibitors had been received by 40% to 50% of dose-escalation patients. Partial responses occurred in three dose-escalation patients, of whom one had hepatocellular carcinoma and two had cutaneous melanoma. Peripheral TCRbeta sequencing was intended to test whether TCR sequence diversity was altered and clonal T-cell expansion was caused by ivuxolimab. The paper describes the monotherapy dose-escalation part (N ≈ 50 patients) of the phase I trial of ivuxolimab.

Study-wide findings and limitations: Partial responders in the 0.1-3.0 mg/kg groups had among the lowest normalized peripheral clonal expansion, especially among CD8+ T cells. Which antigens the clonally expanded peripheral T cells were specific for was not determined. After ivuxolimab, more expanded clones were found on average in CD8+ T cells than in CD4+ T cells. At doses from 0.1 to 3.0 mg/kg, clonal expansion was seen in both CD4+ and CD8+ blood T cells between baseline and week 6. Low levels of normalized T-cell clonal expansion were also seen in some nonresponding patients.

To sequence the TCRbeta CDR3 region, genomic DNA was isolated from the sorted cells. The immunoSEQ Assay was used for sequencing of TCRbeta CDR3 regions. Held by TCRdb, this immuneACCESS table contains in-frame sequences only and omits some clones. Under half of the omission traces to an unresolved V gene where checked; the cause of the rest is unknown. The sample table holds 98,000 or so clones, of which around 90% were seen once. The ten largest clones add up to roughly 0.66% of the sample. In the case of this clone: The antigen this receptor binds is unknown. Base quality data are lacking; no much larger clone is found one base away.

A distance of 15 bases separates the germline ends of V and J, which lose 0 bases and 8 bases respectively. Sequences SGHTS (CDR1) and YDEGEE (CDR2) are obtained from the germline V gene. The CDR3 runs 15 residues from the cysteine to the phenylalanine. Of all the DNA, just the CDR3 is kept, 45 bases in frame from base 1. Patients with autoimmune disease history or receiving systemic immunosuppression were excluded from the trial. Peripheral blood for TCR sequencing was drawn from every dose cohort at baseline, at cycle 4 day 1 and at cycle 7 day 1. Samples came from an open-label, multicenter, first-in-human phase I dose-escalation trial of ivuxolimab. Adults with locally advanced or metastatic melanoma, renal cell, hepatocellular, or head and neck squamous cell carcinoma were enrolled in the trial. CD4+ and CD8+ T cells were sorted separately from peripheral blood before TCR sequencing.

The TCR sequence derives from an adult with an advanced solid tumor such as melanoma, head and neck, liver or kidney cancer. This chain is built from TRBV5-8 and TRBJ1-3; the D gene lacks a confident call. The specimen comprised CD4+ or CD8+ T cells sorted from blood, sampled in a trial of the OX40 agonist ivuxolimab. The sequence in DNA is TGTGCCAGCAGCTTGGGACGGACCCAGAAGGACACCATATATTTT. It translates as CASSLGRTQKDTIYF.